The text below deals with one TCR beta chain. Its antigen is as yet unknown. TCRdb's copy holds only in-frame clones and misses some; the assay was immunoSEQ multiplex PCR. The sample gives about 100,000 clones, around 87% of which show up once; 15% to 20% is in the top ten. The source of the sample is a study of T cell responses to AZD1222 COVID-19 vaccine. Study-wide results and caveats: The breadth and depth of Spike-specific TCRs increased once two AZD1222 doses had been given. Baseline seropositives among AZD1222 recipients totaled only six or seven.

There are 16 residues in the CDR3. CDR1 is SGHDT and CDR2 is YYEEEE in the germline V gene. Trimming took 4 bases from V and 0 from J, leaving 14 bases between them. This sequence joins TRBV5-6 and TRBJ1-5; the D gene is possibly TRBD1 (6 bases). The source material was peripheral blood, sampled on day 0 of AZD1222 vaccination. The TCR was taken from an adult in good health. The CDR3 sequence: CASSRWEGGSNQPQHF. CDR3 bases: TGTGCCAGCAGCCGGTGGGAGGGGGGTAGCAATCAGCCCCAGCATTTT. Full variable domain (missing parts from reference TRBV5-6 and TRBJ1-5): DAGVTQSPTHLIKTRGQQVTLRCSPKSGHDTVSWYQQALGQGPQFIFQYYEEEERQRGNFPDRFSGHQFPNYSSELNVNALLLGDSALYLCASSRWEGGSNQPQHFGDGTRLSIL.